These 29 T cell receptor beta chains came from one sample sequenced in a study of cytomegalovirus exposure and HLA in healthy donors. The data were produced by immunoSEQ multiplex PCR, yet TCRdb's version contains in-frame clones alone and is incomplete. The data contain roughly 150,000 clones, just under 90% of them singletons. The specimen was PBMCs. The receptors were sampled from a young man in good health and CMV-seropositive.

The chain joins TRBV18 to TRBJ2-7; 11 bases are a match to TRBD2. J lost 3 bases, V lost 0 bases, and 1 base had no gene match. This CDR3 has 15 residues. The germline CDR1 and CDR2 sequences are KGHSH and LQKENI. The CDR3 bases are TGTGCCAGCTCACCACCGACTAGCGGGATCTACGAGCAGTACTTC. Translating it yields CASSPPTSGIYEQYF.

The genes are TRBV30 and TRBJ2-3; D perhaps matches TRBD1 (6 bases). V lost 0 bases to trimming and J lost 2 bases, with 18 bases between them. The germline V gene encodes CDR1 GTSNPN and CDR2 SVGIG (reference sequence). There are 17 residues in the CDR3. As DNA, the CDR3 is TGTGCCTGGAGTGTGGGGCTTCTACAGGGCCTCACAGATACGCAGTATTTT. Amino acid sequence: CAWSVGLLQGLTDTQYF.

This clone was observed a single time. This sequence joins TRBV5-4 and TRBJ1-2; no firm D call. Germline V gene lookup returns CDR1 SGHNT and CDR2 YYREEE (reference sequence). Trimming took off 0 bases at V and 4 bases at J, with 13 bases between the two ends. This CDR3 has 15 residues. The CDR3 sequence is CASSLAGQAGYGYTF. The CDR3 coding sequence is TGTGCCAGCAGCTTGGCCGGTCAGGCGGGCTATGGCTACACCTTC.

The CDR3 DNA reads TGTGCCAGCAGCTTAGGTCGGCGGGAGGGCCCCTACGAGCAGTACTTC. Its protein product is CASSLGRREGPYEQYF. The chain couples TRBV7-8 to TRBJ2-7; 9 bases line up with TRBD2. This CDR3 is 16 amino acids long. Trimming took 1 base from V and 2 from J; bases not matched to a gene: 6. In germline, CDR1 is SGHVS, CDR2 FQNEAQ.

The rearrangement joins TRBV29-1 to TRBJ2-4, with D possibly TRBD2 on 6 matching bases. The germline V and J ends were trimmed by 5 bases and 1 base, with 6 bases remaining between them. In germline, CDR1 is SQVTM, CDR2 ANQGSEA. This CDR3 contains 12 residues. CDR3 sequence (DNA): TGCAGCGTTCGGGGGGCCAAAAACATTCAGTACTTC. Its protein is CSVRGAKNIQYF.

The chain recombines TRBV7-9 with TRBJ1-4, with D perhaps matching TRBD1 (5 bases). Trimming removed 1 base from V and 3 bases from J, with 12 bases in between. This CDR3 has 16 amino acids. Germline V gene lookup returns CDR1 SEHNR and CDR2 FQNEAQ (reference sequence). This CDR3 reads CASSLGGGGANEKLFF. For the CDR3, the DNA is TGTGCCAGCAGCTTAGGGGGCGGGGGAGCTAATGAAAAACTGTTTTTT.

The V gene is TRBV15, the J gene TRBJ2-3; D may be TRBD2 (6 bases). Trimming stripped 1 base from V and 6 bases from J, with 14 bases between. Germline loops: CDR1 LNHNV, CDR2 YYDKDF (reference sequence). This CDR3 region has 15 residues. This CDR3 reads CATSRGGDGGDTQYF. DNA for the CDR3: TGTGCCACCAGCAGAGGCGGGGACGGTGGGGATACGCAGTATTTT.

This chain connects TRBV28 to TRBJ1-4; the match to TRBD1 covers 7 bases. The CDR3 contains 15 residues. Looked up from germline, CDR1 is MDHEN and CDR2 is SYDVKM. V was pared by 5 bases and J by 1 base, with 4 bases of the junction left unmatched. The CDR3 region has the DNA TGTGCCAGCAGTCCTACAGGGGAAACTAATGAAAAACTGTTTTTT. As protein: CASSPTGETNEKLFF.

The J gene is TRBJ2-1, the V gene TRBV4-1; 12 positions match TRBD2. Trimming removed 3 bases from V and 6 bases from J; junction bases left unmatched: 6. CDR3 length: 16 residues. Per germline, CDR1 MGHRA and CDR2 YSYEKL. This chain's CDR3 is CASSHPRTSGTNEQFF. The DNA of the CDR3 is TGCGCCAGCAGCCATCCCAGGACTAGCGGGACCAATGAGCAGTTCTTC.

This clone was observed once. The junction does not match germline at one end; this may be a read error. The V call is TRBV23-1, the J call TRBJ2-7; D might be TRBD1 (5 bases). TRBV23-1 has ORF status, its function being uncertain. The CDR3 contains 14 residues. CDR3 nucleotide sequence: TGCGCCAGCAGCCAATCCATACAGGCCTACGAGCAGTACTTC. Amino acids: CASSQSIQAYEQYF.

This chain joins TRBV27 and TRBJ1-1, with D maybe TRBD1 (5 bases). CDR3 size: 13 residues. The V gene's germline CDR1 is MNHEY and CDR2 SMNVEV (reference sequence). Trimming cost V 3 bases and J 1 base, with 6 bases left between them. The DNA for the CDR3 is TGTGCCAGCAGTTTGGGGCAGAACACTGAAGCTTTCTTT. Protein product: CASSLGQNTEAFF.

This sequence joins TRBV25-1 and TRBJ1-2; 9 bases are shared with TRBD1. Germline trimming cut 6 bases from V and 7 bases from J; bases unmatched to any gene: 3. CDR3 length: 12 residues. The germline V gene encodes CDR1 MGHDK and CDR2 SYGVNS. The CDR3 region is CASSRDRVGYTF. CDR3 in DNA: TGTGCCAGCAGCCGGGACAGGGTTGGCTACACCTTC.

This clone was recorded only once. The CDR3 DNA follows: TGTGCCAGCAGCTCGGACAGGGTAATCCTTCGCGCTAACTATGGCTACACCTTC. This encodes CASSSDRVILRANYGYTF. V gene TRBV7-2 combines with J gene TRBJ1-2; 8 bases map to TRBD1. CDR1 and CDR2 (germline): SGHTA, FQGNSA. The V segment lost 4 bases and the J segment 0 bases; nucleotides outside the gene matches: 13. This CDR3 comprises 18 residues.

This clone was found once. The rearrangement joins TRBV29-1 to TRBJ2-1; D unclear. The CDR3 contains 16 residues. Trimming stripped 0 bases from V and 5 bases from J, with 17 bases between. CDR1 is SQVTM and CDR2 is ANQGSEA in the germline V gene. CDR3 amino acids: CSVEDLGRVVDNEQFF. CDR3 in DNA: TGCAGCGTTGAAGATCTTGGCCGGGTAGTCGACAATGAGCAGTTCTTC.

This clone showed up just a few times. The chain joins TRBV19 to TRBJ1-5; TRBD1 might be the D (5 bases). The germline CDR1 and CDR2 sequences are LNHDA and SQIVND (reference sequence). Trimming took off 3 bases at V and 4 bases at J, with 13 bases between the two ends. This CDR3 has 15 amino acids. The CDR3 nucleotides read TGTGCCAGTAGTATTCGCCAGGGAACAAATCAGCCCCAGCATTTT. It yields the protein CASSIRQGTNQPQHF.

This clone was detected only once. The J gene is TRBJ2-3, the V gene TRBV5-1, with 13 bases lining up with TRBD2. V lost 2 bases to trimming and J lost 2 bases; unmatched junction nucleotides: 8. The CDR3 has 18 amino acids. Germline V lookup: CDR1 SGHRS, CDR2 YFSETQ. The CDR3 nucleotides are TGCGCCAGCAGCTTTTGGACTAGCGGGAGCGGGATCACAGATACGCAGTATTTT. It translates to CASSFWTSGSGITDTQYF.

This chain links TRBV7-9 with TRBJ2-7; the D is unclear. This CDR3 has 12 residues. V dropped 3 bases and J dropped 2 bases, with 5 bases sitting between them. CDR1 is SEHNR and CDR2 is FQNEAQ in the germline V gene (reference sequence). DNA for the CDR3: TGTGCCAGCAGCTTCCTAACCTACGAGCAGTACTTC. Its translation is CASSFLTYEQYF.

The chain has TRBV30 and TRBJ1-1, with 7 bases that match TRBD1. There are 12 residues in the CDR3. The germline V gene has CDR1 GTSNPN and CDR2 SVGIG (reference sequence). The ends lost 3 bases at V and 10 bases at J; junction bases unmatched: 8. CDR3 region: CAWSPGQRRAFF. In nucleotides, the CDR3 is TGTGCCTGGAGCCCGGGACAGAGAAGAGCTTTCTTT.

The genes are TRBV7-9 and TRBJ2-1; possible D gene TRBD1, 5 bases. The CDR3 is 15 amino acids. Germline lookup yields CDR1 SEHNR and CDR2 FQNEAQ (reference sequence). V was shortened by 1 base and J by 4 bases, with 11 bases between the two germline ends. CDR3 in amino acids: CASSLGGQFYNEQFF. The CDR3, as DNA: TGTGCCAGCAGCTTAGGGGGCCAGTTTTACAATGAGCAGTTCTTC.

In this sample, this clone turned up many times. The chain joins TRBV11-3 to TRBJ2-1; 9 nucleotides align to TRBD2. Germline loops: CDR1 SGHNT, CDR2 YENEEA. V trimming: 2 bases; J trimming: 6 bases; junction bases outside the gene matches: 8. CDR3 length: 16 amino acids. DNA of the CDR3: TGTGCCAGCAGCTTACATGCGGGAGGGGCTGCCAATGAGCAGTTCTTC. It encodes CASSLHAGGAANEQFF.

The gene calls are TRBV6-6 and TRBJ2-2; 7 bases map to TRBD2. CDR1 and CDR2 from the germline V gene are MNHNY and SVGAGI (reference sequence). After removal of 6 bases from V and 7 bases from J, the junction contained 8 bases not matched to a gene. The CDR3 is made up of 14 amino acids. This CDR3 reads CASSQRDVGGELFF. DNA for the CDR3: TGTGCCAGCAGCCAGCGGGATGTGGGCGGGGAGCTGTTTTTT.

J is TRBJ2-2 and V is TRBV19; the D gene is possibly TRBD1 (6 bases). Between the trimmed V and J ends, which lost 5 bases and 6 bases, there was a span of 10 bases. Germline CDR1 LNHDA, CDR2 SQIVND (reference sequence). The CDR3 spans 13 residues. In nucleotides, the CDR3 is TGTGCCAGTAGTTACAGGGTCTCCGGGGAGCTGTTTTTT. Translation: CASSYRVSGELFF.

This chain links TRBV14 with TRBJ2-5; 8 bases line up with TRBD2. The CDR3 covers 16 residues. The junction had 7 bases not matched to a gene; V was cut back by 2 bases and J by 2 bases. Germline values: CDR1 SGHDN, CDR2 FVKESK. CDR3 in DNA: TGTGCCAGCAGCCAACCTGGGACTAGTGCTCAAGAGACCCAGTACTTC. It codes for CASSQPGTSAQETQYF.

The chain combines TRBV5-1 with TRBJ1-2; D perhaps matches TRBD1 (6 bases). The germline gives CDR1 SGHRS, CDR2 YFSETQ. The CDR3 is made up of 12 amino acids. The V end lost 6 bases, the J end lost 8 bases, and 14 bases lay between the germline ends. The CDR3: CASKLGAQGYTF. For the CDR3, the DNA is TGCGCCAGCAAGCTGGGGGCTCAGGGCTACACCTTC.

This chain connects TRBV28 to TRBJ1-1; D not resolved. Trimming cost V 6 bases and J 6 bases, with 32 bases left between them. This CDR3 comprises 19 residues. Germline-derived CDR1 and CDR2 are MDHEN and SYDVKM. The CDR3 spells CASSLLTIKTTGKVAEAFF. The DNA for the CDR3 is TGTGCCAGCAGCCTATTGACCATCAAAACGACCGGGAAGGTCGCTGAAGCTTTCTTT.

Here the CDR3 DNA reads TGCGCCAGCAACATAGACTATACCTACAATGAGCAGTTCTTC. Translating gives CASNIDYTYNEQFF. The J gene is TRBJ2-1, the V gene TRBV5-1, with D possibly being TRBD2 (5 bases). The CDR3 loop spans 14 amino acids. V lost 6 bases and J lost 2, with 12 bases in between. CDR1 and CDR2 from the germline V gene are SGHRS and YFSETQ. Looking up the rest from reference TRBV5-1 and TRBJ2-1 gives the full variable domain: KAGVTQTPRYLIKTRGQQVTLSCSPISGHRSVSWYQQTPGQGLQFLFEYFSETQRNKGNFPGRFSGRQFSNSRSEMNVSTLELGDSALYLCASNIDYTYNEQFFGPGTRLTVL.

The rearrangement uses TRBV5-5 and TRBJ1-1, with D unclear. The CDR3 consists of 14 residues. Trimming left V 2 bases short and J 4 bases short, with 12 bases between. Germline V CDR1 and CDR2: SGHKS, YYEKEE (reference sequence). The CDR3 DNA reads TGTGCCAGCAGCTTAGCGAGGGTGGCCACTGAAGCTTTCTTT. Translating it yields CASSLARVATEAFF.

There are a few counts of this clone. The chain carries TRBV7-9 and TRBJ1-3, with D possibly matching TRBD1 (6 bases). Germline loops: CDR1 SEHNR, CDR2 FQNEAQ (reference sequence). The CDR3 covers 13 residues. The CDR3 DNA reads TGTGCAGCGACAGGAGACTCTGGAAACACCATATATTTT. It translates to CAATGDSGNTIYF.

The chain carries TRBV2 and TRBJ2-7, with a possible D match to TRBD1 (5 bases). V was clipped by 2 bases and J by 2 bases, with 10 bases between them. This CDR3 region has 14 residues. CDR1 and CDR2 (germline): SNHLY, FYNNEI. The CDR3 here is CASSERGSTYEQYF. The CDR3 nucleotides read TGTGCCAGCAGTGAAAGGGGATCAACCTACGAGCAGTACTTC.